These 10 T cell receptor beta chains share one sample of origin, sequenced in a study of T cells after yellow fever vaccination. TCRdb re-derived calls from the 5' RACE reads in MiXCR, one entry per CDR3 protein. The sample consists of approximately 600,000 distinct CDR3 sequences, approximately 13% of them appearing once. This material consisted of PBMCs, taken on the day of the yellow fever booster vaccination. These receptors were collected from a man aged 25-45 years who received the YFV17D yellow fever vaccine.

Only a few counts were recorded for this clonotype. This rearrangement joins TRBV6-2 or TRBV6-3 to TRBJ1-1; a possible D gene is TRBD1 (6 bases). Germline CDR1 and CDR2: MNHEY and SVGEGT. The V end was cut by 5 bases, the J end by 6 bases, with 19 bases between. This CDR3 spans 15 amino acids. In DNA form, the CDR3 reads TGTGCCAGCAGTCATGTCGGGGGCACCAGGGCTGAAGCTTTCTTT. Translating it yields CASSHVGGTRAEAFF.

This clonotype was seen a few times. This chain joins TRBV21-1 and TRBJ1-4. TRBV21-1 is recorded as a pseudogene. This CDR3 spans 11 amino acids. Written as DNA, the CDR3 is TGTGCCAGACAGGGGTGTGAAAAACTGTTTTTT. The encoded protein is CARQGCEKLFF.

This rearrangement joins TRBV5-1 to TRBJ2-7; D is undetermined. Looked up from germline, CDR1 is SGHRS and CDR2 is YFSETQ. CDR3 length equals 11 residues. Trimming stripped 4 bases from V and 3 bases from J, with 5 bases between. The CDR3 DNA sequence: TGCGCCAGCAGCGACATCTACGAGCAGTACTTC. The encoded protein is CASSDIYEQYF.

This clonotype came up a few times. V is TRBV14 and J is TRBJ1-6; 9 bases match TRBD1. The junction had 13 bases not matched to a gene; V was cut back by 4 bases and J by 9 bases. The CDR3 has 17 amino acids. Germline V gene lookup returns CDR1 SGHDN and CDR2 FVKESK. In DNA form, the CDR3 reads TGTGCCAGCAGCCCTGGACAGGGGATATTATTACGTTCACCCCTCCACTTT. Translation gives CASSPGQGILLRSPLHF.

The CDR3 loop reads CASSPRTSGGETQYF. DNA of the CDR3: TGTGCCAGCTCACCACGGACTAGCGGGGGAGAGACCCAGTACTTC. The chain couples TRBV18 to TRBJ2-5; 13 nucleotides align to TRBD2. Unmatched junction bases numbered 0, after V lost 1 base and J lost 4 bases. Germline values: CDR1 KGHSH, CDR2 LQKENI. The CDR3 is made up of 15 amino acids.

This clonotype was detected only a few times. This chain links TRBV12-3 or TRBV12-4 with TRBJ1-4; 9 bases fit TRBD1. With V trimmed by 3 bases and J by 8 bases, 4 bases remained unmatched. The CDR3 is made up of 14 amino acids. The CDR3 protein is CASSFRTGAEKLFF. For the CDR3, the DNA is TGTGCCAGCAGTTTCCGGACAGGGGCAGAAAAACTGTTTTTT.

There are many counts of this clonotype. In DNA, the CDR3 is TGCAGTGCGGATGCGACTAGCGGGAGTTACGAGCAGTACTTC. Translating gives CSADATSGSYEQYF. The V and J genes are TRBV20-1 and TRBJ2-7; TRBD2 aligns across 12 bases. Germline V gives CDR1 DFQATT, CDR2 SNEGSKA (reference sequence). The CDR3 consists of 14 residues. Trimming at V came to 6 bases and at J to 4 bases, leaving 7 bases not matched to a gene.

This clonotype was detected once. The chain joins TRBV7-2 to TRBJ2-7, with a weak D call TRBD2 (7 bases). The germline V and J ends were trimmed by 2 bases and 3 bases, with 20 bases remaining between them. The CDR3 consists of 17 residues. Looked up from germline, CDR1 is SGHTA and CDR2 is FQGNSA. The CDR3 region has the DNA TGTGCCAGCAGCTTAAGGAGGGGGGGCGAACCCGACTACGAGCAGTACTTC. Its translation: CASSLRRGGEPDYEQYF. The full variable domain, its missing parts supplied by reference TRBV7-2 and TRBJ2-7, is GAGVSQSPSNKVTEKGKDVELRCDPISGHTALYWYRQSLGQGLEFLIYFQGNSAPDKSGLPSDRFSAERTGGSVSTLTIQRTQQEDSAVYLCASSLRRGGEPDYEQYFGPGTRLTVT.

The chain has TRBV20-1 and TRBJ2-7; perhaps TRBD1 as D (6 bases). The CDR3 has 13 amino acids. The germline V gene encodes CDR1 DFQATT and CDR2 SNEGSKA (reference sequence). Trimming removed 8 bases from V and 0 bases from J, with 14 bases in between. CDR3 sequence: CSTGTSTSYEQYF. In DNA, the CDR3 is TGCAGTACCGGGACATCGACCTCCTACGAGCAGTACTTC.

The V gene is TRBV11-1, the J gene TRBJ2-1; 10 bases agree with TRBD2. Germline V gives CDR1 SGHAT, CDR2 FQDESV (reference sequence). V was clipped by 4 bases and J by 11 bases; unmatched bases: 26. The CDR3 spans 20 residues. The CDR3 sequence is CASSSFRGEQREGRVFKQFF. The CDR3 bases are TGTGCCAGCAGCTCCTTCCGAGGGGAACAGCGGGAGGGCCGCGTCTTTAAGCAGTTCTTC. Based on the CDR3 plus reference TRBV11-1 and TRBJ2-1, the full variable domain is EAEVAQSPRYKITEKSQAVAFWCDPISGHATLYWYRQILGQGPELLVQFQDESVVDDSQLPKDRFSAERLKGVDSTLKIQPAELGDSAMYLCASSSFRGEQREGRVFKQFFGPGTRLTVL.